This record looks at one T cell receptor beta chain sequence and its context. Its antigen is unknown. TCRdb keeps only in-frame clones here, not all; method: immunoSEQ multiplex PCR. The sample holds some 45,000 clones, 92% seen once. This sample is drawn from a study of cytomegalovirus exposure and HLA in healthy donors. Overall study findings and caveats: The study designated roughly 150 TCR beta chains cytomegalovirus-associated.

This CDR3 spans 15 amino acids. V lost 0 bases to trimming and J lost 5 bases; unmatched junction nucleotides: 8. CDR1 and CDR2 (germline): SGHRS, YFSETQ. This TCR derives from a young man in good health and CMV-seronegative. Sequenced input: PBMCs. This chain connects TRBV5-1 to TRBJ2-7; 7 bases agree with TRBD1. This CDR3 is CASSLDHRGMDEQYF. CDR3 in DNA: TGCGCCAGCAGCTTGGATCACAGGGGAATGGACGAGCAGTACTTC.